The clone carrying this T cell receptor beta chain turned up a few times. What it binds is not known. The data were obtained in a study of T cell clonotyping in hematopoietic cell transplantation. Study-level results: Few recipient clonotypes overlapped donors; over 95% were de novo at given depth.

The V end was cut by 2 bases, the J end by 12 bases, with 12 bases between. CDR1 is DFQATT, CDR2 SNEGSKA, per germline (reference sequence). This CDR3 region has 11 residues. Sequencing was performed with immunoSEQ multiplex PCR; in TCRdb, only in-frame clones are kept and a portion is missing. The sample holds fewer than 11,000 clones, 77% seen once. V usage is TRBV20-1 and J usage is TRBJ2-3, with a possible D match to TRBD2 (6 bases). The TCR was taken from a female patient aged 35-55 years who had an allogeneic stem cell transplant from a related donor, so T cells may come from the graft donor. Some clones in this sample may be carry-over from other donors' samples. Sample: PBMCs, taken 30 days after allogeneic stem cell transplant. CDR3 nucleotide sequence: TGCAGTGCTAGAATGGGGGGTCCACAGTATTTT. Translating it yields CSARMGGPQYF.